A single T cell receptor beta chain is shown here with its context. This sample is part of a study of OX40 agonist ivuxolimab in advanced cancers. TCRdb's table, derived via immunoSEQ multiplex PCR, lists solely in-frame clones and lacks some. Found here are approximately 35,000 clones, roughly 74% of them singletons; the top ten hold under 15%. Collection of blood occurred at baseline, at cycle 4 day 1, and at cycle 7 day 1. This CDR3 spans 14 amino acids. The V and J ends lost 8 bases and 0 bases respectively, with 11 bases between them. Germline-derived CDR1 and CDR2 are MNHEY and SVGAGI. This TCR derives from an adult with an advanced solid tumor such as melanoma, head and neck, liver or kidney cancer. The sequenced sample was CD4+ or CD8+ T cells sorted from blood, obtained in a trial of the OX40 agonist ivuxolimab. The genes are TRBV6-5 and TRBJ1-3; D may be TRBD1 (5 bases). Written as DNA, the CDR3 is TGTGCCAGCGGGAGGGGACTCTCTGGAAACACCATATATTTT. Amino acid sequence: CASGRGLSGNTIYF.